This T cell receptor beta chain appears in the sequencing data of a study of T cell responses to AZD1222 COVID-19 vaccine. Across the study: Analyses pooled second doses at about 4 or about 12 weeks. General study results and limits: The donors showed a predominance of white British ancestry and of females, with possible underestimation of clonal diversity. Reportedly, nearly half of unique spike TCRs recognized epitopes outside B.1.351/B.1.1.7 mutations.

In the case of this clone: Its cognate antigen is unknown.

Here immunoSEQ multiplex PCR was the method, and the copy in TCRdb shows in-frame clones only, minus some. The sample yields roughly 79,000 clones, approximately 78% seen once. Trimming took 5 bases from V and 7 from J; bases not matched to a gene: 6. The CDR3 is made up of 13 amino acids. Germline V gives CDR1 SGHVS, CDR2 FQNEAQ. The V gene is TRBV7-8, the J gene TRBJ1-2; 8 nucleotides match TRBD1. The sequence was collected from an adult in good health. This specimen consisted of peripheral blood, obtained on day 0 of AZD1222 vaccination. CDR3 amino acids: CASSLQGDLGYTF. Here the CDR3 DNA reads TGTGCCAGCAGCCTACAGGGGGATCTTGGCTACACCTTC.